The table lists the clone carrying this T cell receptor beta chain with many counts. Its antigen is currently unknown. As to time point: newly diagnosed GD, antithyroid drugs for less than 3 months. The TCR library used RNA extracted from PBMCs. From each patient, roughly 9 milliliters of peripheral blood was drawn and collected into an EDTA anticoagulant tube. This specimen belongs to a study of regulatory T cells in long-lasting Graves disease. Study overall: Antithyroid drugs had been given to newly diagnosed Graves' patients for under 3 months. General observations from the study: Patients with persistent Graves' had lower TCR diversity than newly diagnosed patients. Repertoires from persistent disease leaned toward TRBV28, TRBJ1-2 and TRBJ2-5.

To make TCR beta libraries, researchers used iRepertoire HTBI primers and Arm-PCR of CDR3 regions. TCRdb used MiXCR to reprocess the multiplex PCR reads, holding one entry per CDR3 protein. The repertoire consists of about 220,000 distinct CDR3 sequences, with approximately 20% occurring once and the leading ten covering around 20%. This CDR3 region has 15 residues. Trimming took 5 bases from V and 2 from J; bases not matched to a gene: 5. Germline values: CDR1 SGHTA, CDR2 FQGNSA. This clonotype was sampled from a female donor with Graves disease. The V gene is TRBV7-2, the J gene TRBJ2-7, with 11 bases that match TRBD2. This material consisted of peripheral blood mononuclear cells (PBMCs), taken at new diagnosis, from a patient treated with antithyroid drugs. The CDR3 region has the DNA TGTGCCAGCAGCCCGGATAGCGGGAGGGCCTACGAGCAGTACTTC. It is translated as CASSPDSGRAYEQYF.